This T cell receptor beta chain was profiled in a study of cytomegalovirus exposure and HLA in healthy donors. Vbeta (60) and Jbeta (13) primers were used in the PCR. Profiled with immunoSEQ multiplex PCR; TCRdb holds only in-frame clones, not every one. The data hold roughly 90,000 clones, with over 65% observed a single time. This CDR3 is built from 13 residues. Germline V CDR1 and CDR2: SGHRS, YFSETQ. Concerning this clone: Its matching antigen is unknown. An end of the junction differs from the germline gene, which may be a read error.

Study-wide results and caveats: Listed as cytomegalovirus-associated were 164 TCR beta chains. Across HLA loci, a later analysis found differing TCR association rates, with DRB1 most and HLA-C fewest.

The clonotype originates from a man younger than 45 in good health and CMV-seropositive. The rearrangement uses TRBV5-1 and TRBJ2-7; 10 bases match TRBD2. The sample consisted of PBMCs. CDR3 protein: CASSLGSGGRRSF. The DNA for the CDR3 is TGCGCCAGCAGCTTGGGTAGCGGGGGGCGGCGGAGCTTC.